Below are 8 T cell receptor beta chains sequenced from a single sample in a study of control samples from healthy donors and cancer patients. The method was immunoSEQ multiplex PCR; TCRdb's version includes in-frame clones alone and lacks a portion of them. The table has about 160,000 clones, about 94% seen once. Input material: PBMCs. Source of these receptors: a man aged 55 to 70 with colorectal cancer.

The V call is TRBV21-1, the J call TRBJ1-5. TRBV21-1 is a recognized pseudogene. There are 15 residues in the CDR3. The CDR3: CASSTKPGCNQPQHF. As DNA, the CDR3 is TGTGCCAGCAGCACGAAACCCGGCTGCAATCAGCCCCAGCATTTT.

V gene TRBV19 combines with J gene TRBJ2-7, with 9 bases aligning to TRBD1. V was pared by 6 bases and J by 0 bases, with 3 bases of the junction left unmatched. CDR1 and CDR2 from the germline V gene are LNHDA and SQIVND (reference sequence). This CDR3 has 14 residues. The CDR3 DNA follows: TGTGCCAGTAGACGACAGGGGGGCTCCTACGAGCAGTACTTC. This gives the protein CASRRQGGSYEQYF.

The rearrangement uses TRBV5-1 and TRBJ2-3; D gene ambiguous. Germline CDR1 reads SGHRS; CDR2 reads YFSETQ. The V and J ends lost 0 bases and 0 bases respectively, with 8 bases between them. This CDR3 has 15 residues. DNA for the CDR3: TGCGCCAGCAGCTTGGCTGGGGTCAGCACAGATACGCAGTATTTT. It encodes CASSLAGVSTDTQYF.

Concerning this clone itself: Other DNA sequences in the sample encode the same CDR3. This chain connects TRBV12-3 or TRBV12-4 to TRBJ1-2; a weak D match, TRBD1 (5 bases). V shed 3 bases and J shed 8 bases, with 13 bases lying between them. This CDR3 comprises 13 residues. The CDR3 sequence is CASSFGQGAGYTF. The CDR3 coding sequence is TGTGCCAGCAGTTTCGGGCAGGGTGCCGGCTACACCTTC.

This chain links TRBV11-3 with TRBJ2-3; no definite D call. The CDR3 runs 14 residues. With 1 base removed from V and 4 bases from J, the gap between germline ends came to 9 bases. Per germline, CDR1 SGHNT and CDR2 YENEEA. The CDR3 reads CASSLGSSSDTQYF. As DNA, the CDR3 is TGTGCCAGCAGCTTAGGGAGTAGTTCAGATACGCAGTATTTT.

The chain joins TRBV4-3 to TRBJ2-3; 12 nucleotides line up with TRBD2. This CDR3 is built from 16 residues. CDR1 LGHNA and CDR2 YSLEER come from the germline V gene. V lost 0 bases to trimming and J lost 8 bases; unmatched junction nucleotides: 6. As DNA, the CDR3 is TGCGCCAGCAGCCAAGATAGGGCTAGCGGGGGGGTTACGCAGTATTTT. Its protein is CASSQDRASGGVTQYF.

As for this clone: Other DNA sequences within the sample encode an identical CDR3. The V call is TRBV6-5, the J call TRBJ1-1; perhaps TRBD1 as D (6 bases). Germline V CDR1 and CDR2: MNHEY, SVGAGI. V was trimmed by 6 bases and J by 2 bases, leaving 7 bases between them. CDR3 size: 12 residues. The DNA of the CDR3 is TGTGCCAGCAGGACAGGAAACACTGAAGCTTTCTTT. This gives the protein CASRTGNTEAFF.

This chain links TRBV5-1 with TRBJ1-4; 9 positions match TRBD1. The germline V gene has CDR1 SGHRS and CDR2 YFSETQ. J gave up 5 bases and V 7 bases, and 6 bases lay outside the gene matches. This CDR3 comprises 14 residues. The CDR3 protein is CASGYGTGNEKLFF. In DNA form, the CDR3 reads TGCGCCAGCGGCTACGGGACAGGGAATGAAAAACTGTTTTTT.